The subject of this entry is one T cell receptor (beta chain). Original data processing: Amplifying reference gene primers gave estimates of nucleated cell counts. Some clones are missing from TCRdb's copy, which holds only in-frame ones; the method was immunoSEQ multiplex PCR. The V and J calls and clone size were taken over from that table, and D and trimming were inferred from the DNA. The table records 250,000 to 300,000 clones, about 86% of them present only once. The data belong to a study of blood T cell repertoires in COVID-19. For the study at large: COVID-19 samples, acute and convalescent, were from the United States, Italy and Spain. The analysed material was cDNA or gDNA that came from T cells, B-cell-depleted T cells, or PBMCs.

The TCR originated in a man older than 75 with acute or convalescent COVID-19. Sequenced sample: peripheral blood.

CDR3 nucleotides: TGCGCCAGCAGCCAAGTCTGGCGGGATGGCTACACCTTC. The encoded protein is CASSQVWRDGYTF. The V and J genes are TRBV4-1 and TRBJ1-2; D is uncertain. Trimming left V 1 base short and J 6 bases short, with 9 bases between. Germline V gene lookup returns CDR1 MGHRA and CDR2 YSYEKL. The CDR3 length is 13 residues.